Listed here is a single T cell receptor beta chain. As yet, its antigen is unknown. The data are from a study of graft-versus-host responses after intestinal transplantation. The study's findings and limits: GvH clones occurred in recipient marrow; some first appeared in ileum or blood. Allograft graft-versus-host to host-versus-graft clonal ratios ran high in patients with graft-donor T cell macrochimerism.

CDR1 and CDR2 from the germline V gene are LNHDA and SQIVND (reference sequence). The CDR3 runs 15 residues. The germline V and J ends were trimmed by 3 bases and 4 bases, with 14 bases remaining between them. Sequencing was performed with immunoSEQ multiplex PCR; in TCRdb, only in-frame clones are kept and a portion is missing. The top ten hold approximately 5.5% of the sample, which has around 16,000 clones, 75% to 90% seen once. The receptor's source is a human patient who received an intestinal transplant, so some T cells may come from the graft donor. This chain uses TRBV19 with TRBJ2-3; a weak D match, TRBD2 (5 bases). The sample in question was PBMCs, obtained 110 days after intestinal transplant. The CDR3 sequence is CASSMDRAAADTQYF. CDR3 coding DNA: TGTGCCAGTAGTATGGATAGGGCAGCGGCAGATACGCAGTATTTT. Based on the CDR3 plus reference TRBV19 and TRBJ2-3, the full variable domain is DGGITQSPKYLFRKEGQNVTLSCEQNLNHDAMYWYRQDPGQGLRLIYYSQIVNDFQKGDIAEGYSVSREKKESFPLTVTSAQKNPTAFYLCASSMDRAAADTQYFGPGTRLTVL.